The present T cell receptor (beta chain) was sequenced within a study of blood T cell repertoires in COVID-19. Assay: immunoSEQ multiplex PCR; the TCRdb copy retains only in-frame clones and omits some. The profile shows under 350,000 clones, around 92% of them singletons. This clone was observed a handful of times. V gave up 2 bases and J gave up 1 base, with 8 bases separating them. In germline, CDR1 is SEHNR, CDR2 FQNEAQ (reference sequence). This CDR3 has 14 residues. The receptor was derived from a woman aged 25 to 45 with COVID-19, enrolled during active disease. Sequencing was carried out using peripheral blood. The chain employs TRBV7-9 and TRBJ1-1, with a possible D match to TRBD1 (5 bases). For the CDR3, the DNA is TGTGCCAGCAGCTTACGACAGCCGAACACTGAAGCTTTCTTT. It specifies CASSLRQPNTEAFF. The full variable domain, with the rest looked up from reference TRBV7-9 and TRBJ1-1, is DTGVSQNPRHKITKRGQNVTFRCDPISEHNRLYWYRQTLGQGPEFLTYFQNEAQLEKSRLLSDRFSAERPKGSFSTLEIQRTEQGDSAMYLCASSLRQPNTEAFFGQGTRLTVV.